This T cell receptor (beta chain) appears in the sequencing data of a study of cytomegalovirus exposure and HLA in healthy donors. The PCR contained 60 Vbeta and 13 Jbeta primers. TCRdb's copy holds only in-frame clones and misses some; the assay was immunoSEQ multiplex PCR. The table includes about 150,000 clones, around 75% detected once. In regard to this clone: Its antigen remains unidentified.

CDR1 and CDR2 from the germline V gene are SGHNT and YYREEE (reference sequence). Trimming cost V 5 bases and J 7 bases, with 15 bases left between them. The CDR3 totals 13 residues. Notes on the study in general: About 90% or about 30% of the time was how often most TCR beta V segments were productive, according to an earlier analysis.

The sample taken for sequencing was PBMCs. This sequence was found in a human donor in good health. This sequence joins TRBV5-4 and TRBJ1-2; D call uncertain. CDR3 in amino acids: CASSSPGRGGYTF. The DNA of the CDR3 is TGTGCCAGCAGTTCCCCAGGCCGGGGTGGCTACACCTTC.